Below, 8 T cell receptor beta chains from the same sample are listed, as sequenced in a study of blood T cell repertoires in COVID-19. Clones were read by immunoSEQ multiplex PCR, and TCRdb kept only the in-frame ones, dropping some. The table lists more than 110,000 clones, roughly 80% of them singletons, with about 8.4% in the top ten. Sequenced sample: peripheral blood. The receptor set was obtained from a woman between 45 and 65 years old with active or convalescent COVID-19.

The rearrangement links TRBV6-8 to TRBJ1-2, with TRBD1 matching 8 bases. Germline V gene sequence: CDR1 MNHGY, CDR2 SAAAGT. Trimming at V came to 1 base and at J to 6 bases, leaving 1 base not matched to a gene. This CDR3 comprises 13 residues. DNA for the CDR3: TGTGCCAGCAGTTACTGGACAGGGCATGGCTACACCTTC. Its translation: CASSYWTGHGYTF.

CDR3 amino acids: CASSLGSQGIGSYNEQFF. The CDR3 bases are TGTGCCAGCAGCTTAGGCTCACAGGGGATTGGGTCCTACAATGAGCAGTTCTTC. This rearrangement joins TRBV13 to TRBJ2-1; 7 bases agree with TRBD1. Germline assignment: CDR1 PRHDT and CDR2 FYEKMQ (reference sequence). V trimming: 0 bases; J trimming: 1 base; junction bases outside the gene matches: 9. The CDR3 is made up of 18 amino acids.

This clone was observed a handful of times. This chain connects TRBV4-2 to TRBJ2-7; 7 bases agree with TRBD1. The junction had 11 bases not matched to a gene; V was cut back by 6 bases and J by 0 bases. Germline V lookup: CDR1 LGHNA, CDR2 YNFKEQ. The CDR3 totals 16 residues. The CDR3 nucleotides read TGTGCCAGCAGTCCTACGAACAGGGGACCCTCCTACGAGCAGTACTTC. Protein: CASSPTNRGPSYEQYF.

This rearrangement joins TRBV6-2 or TRBV6-3 to TRBJ2-7; the match to TRBD2 covers 8 bases. The CDR3 has 19 residues. Losses at the gene ends were 4 bases for V and 4 bases for J; bases not matched to a gene: 21. CDR1 is MNHEY and CDR2 is SVGEGT in the germline V gene. This CDR3 is CASSSWAFSGSSLKYEQYF. Written as DNA, the CDR3 is TGTGCCAGCAGTTCATGGGCCTTCAGCGGGAGTTCTTTGAAATACGAGCAGTACTTC.

The chain employs TRBV12-3 or TRBV12-4 and TRBJ1-2; D is undetermined. This CDR3 region has 13 residues. V lost 1 base and J 4 bases, leaving 7 bases between the germline ends. CDR3 nucleotide sequence: TGTGCCAGCAGTTTAGGGCCCCGCTATGGCTACACCTTC. Amino acid sequence: CASSLGPRYGYTF.

In this sample, this clone turned up once. The chain links TRBV4-2 to TRBJ2-1; 11 bases fit TRBD2. V lost 7 bases to trimming and J lost 4 bases; unmatched junction nucleotides: 3. CDR3 size: 14 residues. From germline, CDR1 is LGHNA and CDR2 YNFKEQ. The CDR3 DNA is TGTGCCAGCAAAGGGACTAGCGGATACAATGAGCAGTTCTTC. Translation gives CASKGTSGYNEQFF.

The genes are TRBV6-5 and TRBJ1-5; TRBD1 is a possible D gene (5 bases). The germline V gene has CDR1 MNHEY and CDR2 SVGAGI. CDR3 length: 14 amino acids. Trimming removed 0 bases at V and 7 bases at J, with 10 bases between. This chain's CDR3 is CASSYSSRGQPQHF. CDR3 sequence (DNA): TGTGCCAGCAGTTACTCCTCTCGGGGGCAGCCCCAGCATTTT.

The chain combines TRBV4-3 with TRBJ2-3; D perhaps matches TRBD2 (5 bases). The germline V gene encodes CDR1 LGHNA and CDR2 YSLEER. Trimming pared 0 bases from V and 6 bases from J, leaving 10 bases between. CDR3 length equals 14 residues. The CDR3 protein is CASSQDGSRDTQYF. In DNA, the CDR3 is TGCGCCAGCAGCCAAGATGGGAGCAGGGATACGCAGTATTTT.